These 25 T cell receptor beta chains were all obtained from the same sample, sequenced in a study of tumor-infiltrating lymphocytes in primary liver carcinoma. The study extracted blood RNA from unsorted whole blood and also extracted germline DNA. Production of TCR beta cDNA used around 0.45 ug total RNA together with a constant-region primer. Libraries covering TCR beta were generated through three nested multiplex PCR rounds (using a slightly modified ARM-PCR). The first two PCR rounds used TRBV1-TRBV30 primers with a Cbeta primer, 9 to 10 cycles each. Each CDR3 protein gets one entry after TCRdb re-called the multiplex PCR reads with MiXCR. The sample lists hundreds of thousands of distinct CDR3 sequences; approximately 58% were seen once. The sequenced material came from peripheral blood. These receptors came from a young woman with primary liver carcinoma and hepatitis B virus infection.

The chain is built from TRBV6-6 and TRBJ1-2; tentative D call: TRBD1 (6 bases). The V gene lost 2 bases and the J gene lost 5 bases, with 18 bases spanning the gap. Germline V gives CDR1 MNHNY, CDR2 SVGAGI (reference sequence). The CDR3 has 16 residues. The CDR3, as DNA: TGTGCCAGCAGTTACCGGGAGGGGGAGGGGGGTTATGGCTACACCTTC. This encodes CASSYREGEGGYGYTF.

With respect to this clonotype: Here the CDR3 omits its conserved ending phenylalanine or tryptophan, so a read error is the likely source. The J gene is TRBJ2-3, the V gene TRBV29-1; D is possibly TRBD2 (5 bases). The CDR3 covers 13 residues. The V end was cut by 7 bases, the J end by 2 bases, with 13 bases between. Germline-derived CDR1 and CDR2 are SQVTM and ANQGSEA. CDR3 in DNA: TGCAGCGGCTCCGGACTGGACACAGATACGCAGTATATT. Translated, it gives CSGSGLDTDTQYI.

This chain joins TRBV9 and TRBJ2-5; D unresolved. Trimming stripped 2 bases from V and 4 bases from J, with 12 bases between. The germline V gene has CDR1 SGDLS and CDR2 YYNGEE. The CDR3 sequence is 14 residues long. The CDR3: CASSVRAYPETQYF. The DNA of the CDR3 is TGTGCCAGCAGCGTCCGGGCCTACCCAGAGACCCAGTACTTC.

Comment on this clonotype: A much larger clone sits a single nucleotide away, making a read error possible. The chain couples TRBV29-1 to TRBJ1-3; the D is unclear. The CDR3 has 14 amino acids. Germline CDR1 SQVTM, CDR2 ANQGSEA. CDR3: CRVEDRADGNTIYF. The CDR3 DNA reads as TGCAGAGTTGAAGATCGGGCCGATGGAAACACCATATATTTT.

This clonotype was observed a few times. V usage is TRBV13 and J usage is TRBJ2-2; unclear D gene. CDR1 and CDR2 (germline): PRHDT, FYEKMQ (reference sequence). This CDR3 spans 12 amino acids. Between the trimmed V and J ends, which lost 8 bases and 4 bases, there was a span of 8 bases. CDR3 DNA sequence: TGTGCCAGCGACGACGGCACCGGGGAGCTGTTTTTT. This encodes CASDDGTGELFF. Filled out from reference TRBV13 and TRBJ2-2, the complete variable domain reads AAGVIQSPRHLIKEKRETATLKCYPIPRHDTVYWYQQGPGQDPQFLISFYEKMQSDKGSIPDRFSAQQFSDYHSELNMSSLELGDSALYFCASDDGTGELFFGEGSRLTVL.

For this clonotype: A junction boundary mismatches the germline segment, possibly from a read error. The chain couples TRBV12-3 or TRBV12-4 to TRBJ2-5, with TRBD2 identical over 7 bases. CDR3 length equals 16 residues. The CDR3 here is CDSMRKGGAFQETRYF. CDR3 bases: TGTGACAGCATGCGGAAGGGAGGGGCCTTCCAAGAGACCCGGTACTTC.

Regarding this clonotype: Given a much more abundant clone one base away, this may be a read error. The CDR3 DNA reads TGTGCCAGCAGTTACTCTAGCGGGAGAAGCTACAATGAGCATTTCTTC. Its translation: CASSYSSGRSYNEHFF. V usage is TRBV6-5 and J usage is TRBJ2-1; 9 bases match TRBD2. The CDR3 runs 16 residues. The germline V gene encodes CDR1 MNHEY and CDR2 SVGAGI.

Worth noting for this clonotype: Possible read error: a much larger clone is one base away. The chain combines TRBV12-3 or TRBV12-4 with TRBJ2-1; D remains ambiguous. CDR3 length equals 13 residues. CDR3 region: CASGLAENNEQFF. CDR3 nucleotides: TGTGCTAGTGGTCTGGCTGAGAACAATGAGCAGTTCTTC.

Concerning this clonotype itself: An end of the junction does not agree with germline; a read error may underlie this. The chain links TRBV29-1 to TRBJ2-2; D possibly corresponds to TRBD2 (6 bases). The CDR3 consists of 15 residues. Germline V CDR1 and CDR2: SQVTM, ANQGSEA. The CDR3 reads CSVERGGANTGELFF. In DNA, the CDR3 is TGCAGCGTTGAGCGGGGCGGAGCTAACACCGGGGAGTTGTTTTTT.

The chain carries TRBV6-5 and TRBJ1-4; TRBD1 is a possible D gene (5 bases). This CDR3 is 17 amino acids long. V was clipped by 4 bases and J by 2 bases, with 17 bases between them. The V gene's germline CDR1 is MNHEY and CDR2 SVGAGI. The chain's CDR3 is CASSCSTGGVTNEKLFF. CDR3 DNA sequence: TGTGCCAGCAGTTGCTCCACAGGAGGGGTGACTAATGAAAAACTGTTTTTT.

This clonotype is a singleton in its sample. This sequence may be a read error, since a much larger clone differs from it by one base. The CDR3 carries no conserved terminal phenylalanine or tryptophan, so it likely arises from a read error. V is TRBV11-2 and J is TRBJ2-1; 7 bases align to TRBD1. The germline V gene encodes CDR1 SGHAT and CDR2 FQNNGV. CDR3 length: 14 amino acids. Germline trimming cut 2 bases from V and 5 bases from J; bases unmatched to any gene: 3. The CDR3 DNA follows: TGTGCCAGCAGCTTATATACAGGGGACAATGAGCAGTTCTCC. It translates to CASSLYTGDNEQFS.

Of note for this clonotype: With a much larger clone just one base away, this may be a read error. The rearrangement links TRBV6-1 to TRBJ2-7; 9 positions match TRBD1. From germline, CDR1 is MNHNS and CDR2 SASEGT. V trimming: 5 bases; J trimming: 0 bases; junction bases outside the gene matches: 11. The CDR3 extends over 17 amino acids. CDR3 protein: CASSKPWTGASSYEQYF. The DNA of the CDR3 is TGTGCCAGCAGTAAACCCTGGACAGGGGCGAGCTCCTACGAGCAGTACTTC.

This clonotype was seen only a few times. The chain is built from TRBV6-2 or TRBV6-3 and TRBJ2-2; 7 bases match TRBD2. The CDR3 is 16 residues long. J gave up 7 bases and V 6 bases, and 14 bases lay outside the gene matches. Looked up from germline, CDR1 is MNHEY and CDR2 is SVGEGT. The CDR3 bases are TGTGCCAGCAGCTCCCTGTGGGAGGGCCTTGACGGGGAGCTGTTTTTT. Its translation: CASSSLWEGLDGELFF.

Comments on this clonotype: This may be a read error: a much more frequent sequence differs by one nucleotide. V usage is TRBV12-5 and J usage is TRBJ2-1; the D is unclear. This CDR3 is built from 14 residues. Looked up from germline, CDR1 is LGHNT and CDR2 is FRNRAP. Written as DNA, the CDR3 is TGTGCTAGTGGTGGAACGGTCATCCACAATGGGCAGTTCTTC. Protein product: CASGGTVIHNGQFF.

As to this clonotype: This may arise from a read error, as a much more abundant clone is one base away. The chain recombines TRBV29-1 with TRBJ2-2; tentatively, D is TRBD2 (5 bases). CDR1 and CDR2 (germline): SQVTM, ANQGSEA. The CDR3 is made up of 11 amino acids. The CDR3 bases are TGCAGCGTTGAAGATTCCGGGGAGCTGTCTTTT. The encoded protein is CSVEDSGELSF.

Notes on this clonotype: This may be a read error, as it is one base from a much larger clone. This sequence joins TRBV29-1 and TRBJ2-4, with D tentatively TRBD1 (6 bases). CDR1 and CDR2 from the germline V gene are SQVTM and ANQGSEA. Deletions cut 4 bases from V and 3 bases from J, with 19 bases between. The CDR3 sequence is 16 residues long. The CDR3 DNA sequence: TGCAGCGTTGTTGGGGCAGGGGTATCGGACAAAAACATTCAGTACTTC. Residues: CSVVGAGVSDKNIQYF.

Concerning this clonotype: A much larger clone is a single base away; this may be a read error. The chain uses TRBV12-3 or TRBV12-4 and TRBJ1-3, with TRBD1 matching 7 bases. The CDR3 runs to 14 residues. J was trimmed by 0 bases and V by 6 bases; bases with no gene match: 2. Here the CDR3 DNA reads TGTGCCAGCAGGGGGACAGCCTCTGGAAACACCATATATTTT. Protein sequence: CASRGTASGNTIYF.

Worth noting for this clonotype: A much larger clone differs from this one at a single base, so this may be a read error. The rearrangement links TRBV4-1 to TRBJ2-1; D perhaps matches TRBD2 (5 bases). Germline lookup yields CDR1 MGHRA and CDR2 YSYEKL. The CDR3 sequence is 16 residues long. The V gene lost 1 base and the J gene lost 9 bases, with 19 bases spanning the gap. Here the CDR3 reads CASSQGVNGMLREQFF. The CDR3 bases are TGCGCCAGCAGCCAAGGGGTTAACGGGATGTTACGTGAGCAGTTCTTC.

Worth noting for this clonotype: Mismatch with germline at one junction end may stem from a read error. V and J are TRBV7-9 and TRBJ1-1; D is unclear. The CDR3 covers 13 residues. The germline gives CDR1 SEHNR, CDR2 FQNEAQ (reference sequence). CDR3 sequence: CTSSLAGNTEAFF. The CDR3 DNA reads as TGTACCAGCAGCTTAGCAGGGAACACTGAAGCTTTCTTT.

A remark on this clonotype: Possible read error: a much larger clone is one base away. V gene TRBV11-2 combines with J gene TRBJ2-1; TRBD2 matches 12 bases. Germline V gene lookup returns CDR1 SGHAT and CDR2 FQNNGV. CDR3 length: 17 residues. CDR3 sequence: CAGSLDGLTSGSYEQFF. DNA of the CDR3: TGTGCCGGCAGCTTAGATGGTTTGACTAGCGGGAGTTATGAGCAGTTCTTC.

The chain is built from TRBV6-1 and TRBJ2-2, with D unclear. Germline assignment: CDR1 MNHNS and CDR2 SASEGT. Between the trimmed V and J ends, which lost 7 bases and 0 bases, there was a span of 9 bases. The CDR3 loop spans 14 amino acids. This CDR3 is CASTYGANTGELFF. In DNA form, the CDR3 reads TGTGCCAGCACCTACGGTGCGAACACCGGGGAGCTGTTTTTT.

This clonotype was found a few times. The chain carries TRBV7-8 and TRBJ2-1; the match to TRBD2 covers 9 bases. This CDR3 contains 17 residues. Germline assignment: CDR1 SGHVS and CDR2 FQNEAQ. Unmatched junction bases numbered 13, after V lost 1 base and J lost 9 bases. DNA for the CDR3: TGTGCCAGCAGCTTAGTGCTAGCGGGAAGTACCCCTCCTGAGCAGTTCTTC. Translated, it gives CASSLVLAGSTPPEQFF. Combining the CDR3 with reference TRBV7-8 and TRBJ2-1 gives the whole variable domain GAGVSQSPRYKVAKRGQDVALRCDPISGHVSLFWYQQALGQGPEFLTYFQNEAQLDKSGLPSDRFFAERPEGSVSTLKIQRTQQEDSAVYLCASSLVLAGSTPPEQFFGPGTRLTVL.

J is TRBJ2-7 and V is TRBV15; D not resolved. Per the germline V gene, CDR1 is LNHNV and CDR2 is YYDKDF (reference sequence). V lost 3 bases and J lost 4, with 22 bases in between. This CDR3 is built from 17 residues. In nucleotides, the CDR3 is TGTGCCACCAGCAGGTACCCGGAGACTCAGTCGCGGTACGAGCAGTACTTC. The encoded protein is CATSRYPETQSRYEQYF.

As to this clonotype: It may be a read error: a sequence one base away is much more abundant. V and J are TRBV12-3 or TRBV12-4 and TRBJ2-4; TRBD2 might be the D (6 bases). The CDR3 runs 14 residues. For the CDR3, the DNA is TGTGCCAGCAGGGGAGGTCTAGCGAAGGACATTCACTACTTC. The encoded protein is CASRGGLAKDIHYF.

In the case of this clonotype: The junction departs from germline at one end; a sequencing error may be responsible. The chain recombines TRBV29-1 with TRBJ2-5; D could derive from TRBD1 or TRBD2 (5 bases each). Germline V gene sequence: CDR1 SQVTM, CDR2 ANQGSEA. This CDR3 has 15 residues. Here the CDR3 DNA reads TGCGGCGTTGAAGCCGGAAGGGGAGTGAGGGAGACCCAGCACTTC. Its translation is CGVEAGRGVRETQHF.